A single sample gave rise to the 20 T cell receptor beta chains below, sequenced in a study of tumor-infiltrating lymphocytes in primary liver carcinoma. Germline DNA was also extracted, while the blood RNA originated from unsorted whole blood. Making TCR beta cDNA involved approximately 0.5 ug total RNA and a constant-region primer. TCR beta libraries came from three nested multiplex PCR rounds using slightly modified ARM-PCR. Investigators reported that the first two PCR rounds, at around 10 cycles each, used TRBV1-TRBV30 forward primers with a C-beta reverse primer. TCRdb re-analysed the multiplex PCR reads in MiXCR, keeping a single row per CDR3 protein. The sample includes fewer than 400,000 distinct CDR3 sequences, 50% to 60% seen only once; the top ten take about 17%. Sequenced: peripheral blood. These TCRs come from a woman aged 25 to 45 with primary liver carcinoma and hepatitis B virus infection.

This clonotype appeared a few times. The CDR3 region is CASSLPGTPGNIQYF. The CDR3 region has the DNA TGTGCCAGCAGCTTGCCCGGGACCCCCGGGAACATTCAGTACTTC. The J gene is TRBJ2-4, the V gene TRBV5-8; perhaps D is TRBD1 or TRBD2 (5 bases each). Looked up from germline, CDR1 is SGHTS and CDR2 is YDEGEE. CDR3 length equals 15 residues. Trimming cost V 1 base and J 7 bases, with 15 bases left between them. Complete variable domain (other parts from reference TRBV5-8 and TRBJ2-4): EAGVTQSPTHLIKTRGQQATLRCSPISGHTSVYWYQQALGLGLQFLLWYDEGEERNRGNFPPRFSGRQFPNYSSELNVNALELEDSALYLCASSLPGTPGNIQYFGAGTRLSVL.

This clonotype was recorded many times. CDR3 in DNA: TGTGCCAGCAGCTTAGTAGAGAACACTGAAGCTTTCTTT. Translation: CASSLVENTEAFF. The chain has TRBV11-2 and TRBJ1-1; D remains unclear. The CDR3 totals 13 residues. The germline V gene encodes CDR1 SGHAT and CDR2 FQNNGV. Between the trimmed V and J ends, which lost 1 base and 1 base, there was a span of 4 bases. Complete variable domain (other parts from reference TRBV11-2 and TRBJ1-1): EAGVAQSPRYKIIEKRQSVAFWCNPISGHATLYWYQQILGQGPKLLIQFQNNGVVDDSQLPKDRFSAERLKGVDSTLKIQPAKLEDSAVYLCASSLVENTEAFFGQGTRLTVV.

The chain links TRBV30 to TRBJ2-1; 13 bases align to TRBD2. Germline V gives CDR1 GTSNPN, CDR2 SVGIG (reference sequence). V lost 2 bases, J lost 6 bases, and 7 bases stayed unmatched. There are 16 residues in the CDR3. DNA of the CDR3: TGTGCCTGGAGTCCCGGGACTAGCGGGATAGTCAATGAGCAGTTCTTC. Translating gives CAWSPGTSGIVNEQFF.

Details on this clonotype: One end of the junction is discordant with germline, which a read error may explain. The chain employs TRBV6-6 and TRBJ2-7; D uncertain. The germline V gene has CDR1 MNHNY and CDR2 SVGAGI (reference sequence). There are 11 residues in the CDR3. CDR3 region: CASAIHYDQYF. CDR3 coding DNA: TGTGCCAGCGCCATCCACTACGATCAGTACTTC.

This clonotype was recorded many times. The chain carries TRBV11-2 and TRBJ2-5; maybe TRBD1 (8 bases). Trimming left V 2 bases short and J 5 bases short, with 15 bases between. This CDR3 is built from 15 residues. Germline values: CDR1 SGHAT, CDR2 FQNNGV. CDR3 in DNA: TGTGCCAGCAGCTTAATCAGGGGGCGGGAGGAGACCCAGTACTTC. It encodes CASSLIRGREETQYF.

As to this clonotype: One end of the junction does not line up with germline, which may come from a read error. The chain has TRBV5-1 and TRBJ2-3, with TRBD1 identical over 8 bases. The CDR3 extends over 16 amino acids. Germline V CDR1 and CDR2: SGHRS, YFSETQ. The CDR3, as DNA: TGCGCCAGCTGCTTGGAAGGCAGGGGGCGAAGAGATACGCAGTATTTT. The encoded protein is CASCLEGRGRRDTQYF.

The CDR3 region is CASSSYGAGDQPQHF. In DNA form, the CDR3 reads TGTGCCAGCAGCAGCTACGGGGCAGGGGACCAGCCCCAGCATTTT. The gene calls are TRBV6-2 or TRBV6-3 and TRBJ1-5; D is perhaps TRBD1 (6 bases). The V end was cut by 6 bases, the J end by 7 bases, with 19 bases between. The length of the CDR3 is 15 residues. Germline V lookup: CDR1 MNHEY, CDR2 SVGEGT.

As to this clonotype: The CDR3 carries no conserved terminal phenylalanine or tryptophan, so it likely arises from a read error. The rearrangement uses TRBV5-6 and TRBJ2-7, with 11 positions matching TRBD2. Trimming at V came to 4 bases and at J to 3 bases, leaving 6 bases not matched to a gene. Germline loops: CDR1 SGHDT, CDR2 YYEEEE. The CDR3 has 15 amino acids. CDR3: CASSPLTSGVYEQYL. The CDR3 DNA reads TGTGCCAGCAGCCCCCTGACTAGCGGGGTCTACGAGCAGTACCTC.

As to this clonotype: It may be a read error: a sequence one base away is much more abundant. The chain recombines TRBV29-1 with TRBJ2-7; D unresolved. Germline lookup yields CDR1 SQVTM and CDR2 ANQGSEA. Trimming removed 3 bases at V and 2 bases at J, with 8 bases between. The CDR3 runs 12 residues. DNA for the CDR3: TGCAGCGTTGATATAGGGACCTACGAGCAGTACTTC. Its translation: CSVDIGTYEQYF.

This clonotype was recorded at least ten times. The chain employs TRBV29-1 and TRBJ2-3, with 7 bases fitting TRBD1. V trimming: 7 bases; J trimming: 6 bases; junction bases outside the gene matches: 7. This CDR3 has 12 residues. Germline V CDR1 and CDR2: SQVTM, ANQGSEA. The CDR3 DNA reads TGCAGCGCAGGACAGGAGCGGGATACGCAGTATTTT. The encoded protein is CSAGQERDTQYF.

With regard to this clonotype: A read error may explain this, as a much larger clone is one base away. This chain joins TRBV12-3 or TRBV12-4 and TRBJ2-7; D may be TRBD1 (6 bases). V was trimmed by 3 bases and J by 4 bases, leaving 13 bases between them. This CDR3 contains 14 residues. As DNA, the CDR3 is TGTGCCAGCAGTTTTGAGGGCACAGGGTACGAGCAGTACTTC. The encoded protein is CASSFEGTGYEQYF.

About this clonotype: Just one base apart from a much larger clone, this may be a read error. This CDR3 reads CASSLGASSGRVAKNEQFF. In nucleotides, the CDR3 is TGTGCCAGCAGCCTTGGGGCATCTAGCGGGAGGGTAGCCAAGAATGAGCAGTTCTTC. The rearrangement uses TRBV14 and TRBJ2-1; 12 nucleotides agree with TRBD2. This CDR3 is 19 amino acids long. J gave up 7 bases and V 4 bases, and 17 bases lay outside the gene matches. Germline V CDR1 and CDR2: SGHDN, FVKESK.

In the case of this clonotype: This may stem from a read error, because a much larger clone lies one nucleotide away. V usage is TRBV10-1 and J usage is TRBJ2-5; TRBD1 might be the D (5 bases). Germline assignment: CDR1 WNHNN and CDR2 SYGVQD (reference sequence). The CDR3 is 13 residues long. The chain's CDR3 is CASSVDTQGTQYF. Written as DNA, the CDR3 is TGCGCCAGCAGTGTGGACACGCAAGGGACCCAGTACTTC.

As for this clonotype: A read error may explain this, as a much larger clone is one base away. This chain links TRBV12-3 or TRBV12-4 with TRBJ2-1; D is unresolved. This CDR3 is 13 amino acids long. Between the trimmed V and J ends, which lost 6 bases and 4 bases, there was a span of 10 bases. The CDR3 DNA follows: TGTGCCAGCAGCAGCCGTTTTTACAATGAGCAGTTCTTC. Amino acid sequence: CASSSRFYNEQFF.

The rearrangement links TRBV7-9 to TRBJ2-7, with 9 bases that match TRBD1. The CDR3 is 13 residues long. Germline V CDR1 and CDR2: SEHNR, FQNEAQ (reference sequence). Trimming cost V 5 bases and J 7 bases; bases outside gene matches: 6. The CDR3 reads CASSVQGAGEQYF. CDR3 nucleotides: TGTGCCAGCAGCGTACAGGGGGCAGGGGAGCAGTACTTC.

In its sample, this clonotype was seen a few times. A much bigger clone sits one base away, suggesting this may be a read error. The gene calls are TRBV12-3 or TRBV12-4 and TRBJ1-2; maybe TRBD1 (5 bases). This CDR3 contains 12 residues. The CDR3 DNA follows: TGTGCCAGCAGTCGAGACAGCTATGGCTGCACCTTC. Translated, it gives CASSRDSYGCTF.

This clonotype was recorded many times. V is TRBV29-1 and J is TRBJ2-5; D call uncertain. Germline CDR1 is SQVTM and CDR2 is ANQGSEA. V lost 4 bases to trimming and J lost 10 bases, with 10 bases between them. This CDR3 region has 10 residues. The CDR3 protein is CSVGSPHQYF. CDR3 in DNA: TGCAGCGTTGGTAGCCCCCACCAGTACTTC.

Regarding this clonotype: The junction and the germline gene differ at one end; a read error may be behind it. The V and J genes are TRBV11-2 and TRBJ2-3; D gene ambiguous. The length of the CDR3 is 14 residues. Germline V CDR1 and CDR2: SGHAT, FQNNGV. The CDR3 DNA follows: TGTGCCAGCAGCTCCTTCAAGAACACAGATATGCAGTATTTT. It yields the protein CASSSFKNTDMQYF.

In this sample, this clonotype turned up many times. The V and J genes are TRBV6-6 and TRBJ2-7; 9 bases are shared with TRBD2. The germline CDR1 and CDR2 sequences are MNHNY and SVGAGI (reference sequence). Germline trimming cut 4 bases from V and 2 bases from J; bases unmatched to any gene: 6. The CDR3 contains 15 residues. The CDR3 is CASSSSSSGTYEQYF. The CDR3 region has the DNA TGTGCCAGCAGTTCCTCGTCTAGCGGGACCTACGAGCAGTACTTC.

This clonotype has ten or more counts. The chain joins TRBV12-3 or TRBV12-4 to TRBJ2-2, with D unresolved. V gave up 6 bases and J gave up 6 bases, with 17 bases separating them. The CDR3 covers 15 residues. CDR3 loop: CASSRRIQVAGELFF. The CDR3 DNA is TGTGCCAGCAGCCGACGGATCCAGGTGGCCGGGGAGCTGTTTTTT.